This T cell receptor (beta chain) is drawn from a study of T cells of healthy individuals. TCRdb processed the 5' RACE reads anew with MiXCR; each CDR3 protein has one entry. The sample carries more than 60,000 distinct CDR3 sequences, around 16% recorded once. J lost 0 bases, V lost 5 bases, and 3 bases had no gene match. CDR3 length: 14 amino acids. Germline loops: CDR1 SGHTA, CDR2 FQGNSA. This sequence originates from a human donor in good health. The genes are TRBV7-2 and TRBJ2-5; 7 bases align to TRBD1. This CDR3 reads CASSRDSNQETQYF. Written as DNA, the CDR3 is TGTGCCAGCAGCCGGGACAGCAACCAAGAGACCCAGTACTTC.